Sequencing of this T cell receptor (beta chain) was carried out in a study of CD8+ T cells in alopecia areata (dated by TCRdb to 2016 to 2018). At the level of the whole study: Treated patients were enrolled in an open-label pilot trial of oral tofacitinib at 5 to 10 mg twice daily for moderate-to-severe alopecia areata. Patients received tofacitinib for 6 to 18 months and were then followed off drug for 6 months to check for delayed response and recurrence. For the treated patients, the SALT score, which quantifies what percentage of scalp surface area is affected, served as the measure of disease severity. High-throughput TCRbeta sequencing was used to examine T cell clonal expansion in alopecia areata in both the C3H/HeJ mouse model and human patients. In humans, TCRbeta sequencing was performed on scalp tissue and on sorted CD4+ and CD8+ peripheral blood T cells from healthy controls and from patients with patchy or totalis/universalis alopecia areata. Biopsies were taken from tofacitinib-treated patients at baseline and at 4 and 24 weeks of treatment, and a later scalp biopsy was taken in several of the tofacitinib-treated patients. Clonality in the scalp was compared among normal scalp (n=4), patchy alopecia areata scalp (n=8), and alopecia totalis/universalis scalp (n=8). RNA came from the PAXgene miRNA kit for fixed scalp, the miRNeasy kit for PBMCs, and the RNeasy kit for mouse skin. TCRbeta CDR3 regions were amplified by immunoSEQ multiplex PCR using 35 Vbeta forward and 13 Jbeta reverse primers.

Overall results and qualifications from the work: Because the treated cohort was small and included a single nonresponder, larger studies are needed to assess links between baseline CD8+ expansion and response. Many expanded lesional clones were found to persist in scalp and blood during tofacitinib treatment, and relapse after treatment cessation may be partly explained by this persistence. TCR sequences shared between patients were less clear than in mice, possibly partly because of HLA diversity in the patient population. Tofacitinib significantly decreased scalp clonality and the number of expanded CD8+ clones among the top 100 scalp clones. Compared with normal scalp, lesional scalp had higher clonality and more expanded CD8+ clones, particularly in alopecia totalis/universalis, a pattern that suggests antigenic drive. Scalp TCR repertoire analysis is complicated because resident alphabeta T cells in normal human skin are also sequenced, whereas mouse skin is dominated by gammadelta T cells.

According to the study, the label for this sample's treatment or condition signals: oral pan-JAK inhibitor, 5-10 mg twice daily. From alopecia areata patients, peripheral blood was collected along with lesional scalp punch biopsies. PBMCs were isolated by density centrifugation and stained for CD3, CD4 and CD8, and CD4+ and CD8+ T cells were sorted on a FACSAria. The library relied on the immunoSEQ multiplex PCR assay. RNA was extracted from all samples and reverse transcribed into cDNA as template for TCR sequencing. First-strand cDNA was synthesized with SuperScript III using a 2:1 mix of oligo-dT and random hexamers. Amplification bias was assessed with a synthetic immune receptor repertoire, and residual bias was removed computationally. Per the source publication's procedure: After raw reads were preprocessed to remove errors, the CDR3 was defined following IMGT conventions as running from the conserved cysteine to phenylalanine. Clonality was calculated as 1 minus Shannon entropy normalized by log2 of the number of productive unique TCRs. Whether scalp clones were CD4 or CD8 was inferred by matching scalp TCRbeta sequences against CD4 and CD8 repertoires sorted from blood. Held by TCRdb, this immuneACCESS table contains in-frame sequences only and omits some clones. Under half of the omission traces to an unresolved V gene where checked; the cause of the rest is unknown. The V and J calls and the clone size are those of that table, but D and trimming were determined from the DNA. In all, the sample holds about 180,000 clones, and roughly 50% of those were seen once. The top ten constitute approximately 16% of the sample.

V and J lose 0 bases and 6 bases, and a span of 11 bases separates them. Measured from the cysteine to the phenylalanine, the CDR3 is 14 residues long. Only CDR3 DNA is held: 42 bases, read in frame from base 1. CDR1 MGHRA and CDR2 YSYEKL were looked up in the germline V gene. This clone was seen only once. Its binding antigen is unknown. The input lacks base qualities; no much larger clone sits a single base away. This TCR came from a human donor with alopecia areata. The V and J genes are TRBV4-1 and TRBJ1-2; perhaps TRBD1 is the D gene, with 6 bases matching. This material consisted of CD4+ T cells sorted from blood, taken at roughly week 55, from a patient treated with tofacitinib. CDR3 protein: CASSQDHRANGYTF. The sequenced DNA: TGCGCCAGCAGCCAAGATCACAGGGCGAATGGCTACACCTTC.